The 3 T cell receptor beta chains presented below share a single source sample, sequenced in a study of cytomegalovirus exposure and HLA in healthy donors. PCR used 60 Vbeta primers and 13 Jbeta primers. Here immunoSEQ multiplex PCR was the method, and the copy in TCRdb shows in-frame clones only, minus some. The table has about 70,000 clones, 86% seen once. The source material was PBMCs. These receptor sequences come from a woman aged 25-40 years in good health and CMV-seronegative.

This clone was found a few times. The rearrangement joins TRBV6-5 to TRBJ1-1; D is ambiguous. The V and J ends lost 2 bases and 5 bases respectively, with 6 bases between them. CDR1 is MNHEY, CDR2 SVGAGI, per germline. The CDR3 sequence is 12 residues long. The CDR3 nucleotides are TGTGCCAGCAGTTACGCCGGGACTGAAGCTTTCTTT. Protein sequence: CASSYAGTEAFF.

The chain combines TRBV2 with TRBJ2-5, with 15 bases fitting TRBD2. The junction had 8 bases not matched to a gene; V was cut back by 4 bases and J by 11 bases. The CDR3 spans 15 residues. Germline lookup yields CDR1 SNHLY and CDR2 FYNNEI. CDR3 DNA: TGTGCCAGCAGTGGGACTAGCGGGAGGGCCGGGGAGCAGTACTTC. Amino acid sequence: CASSGTSGRAGEQYF. The full variable domain, completed using reference TRBV2 and TRBJ2-5, is EPEVTQTPSHQVTQMGQEVILRCVPISNHLYFYWYRQILGQKVEFLVSFYNNEISEKSEIFDDQFSVERPDGSNFTLKIRSTKLEDSAMYFCASSGTSGRAGEQYFGPGTRLLVL.

The chain is built from TRBV28 and TRBJ1-5; D uncertain. The length of the CDR3 is 13 residues. Trimming took 7 bases from V and 1 from J, leaving 8 bases between them. Per germline, CDR1 MDHEN and CDR2 SYDVKM. The CDR3 is CASTRRSNQPQHF. The DNA of the CDR3 is TGTGCCAGCACCAGGCGAAGCAATCAGCCCCAGCATTTT.